This T cell receptor (beta chain) is from a study of lymphopenia after photon versus proton radiotherapy. Study conclusions and caveats: Oligoclonal CD8+ Temra expansion after nadir drove photon patients' diversity drop. Larger post-nadir TCR diversity loss correlated inversely with survival in deceased patients.

This table comes from immunoSEQ multiplex PCR, and its TCRdb copy is limited to in-frame clones, with some not included. This sample has around 18,000 clones, with roughly nine tenths found just once. In germline, CDR1 is SNHLY, CDR2 FYNNEI. This CDR3 spans 14 amino acids. The V gene lost 5 bases and the J gene lost 3 bases, with 11 bases spanning the gap. As concerns this clone: Its matching antigen is unknown.

Here the sequenced sample was peripheral blood, taken from a patient treated with proton-based radiotherapy. V is TRBV2 and J is TRBJ2-1; D remains ambiguous. The sequence came from a man in his sixties or seventies with pancreatic cancer. The CDR3 DNA reads as TGTGCCAGCAGTCCCCCACGCGGCTACAATGAGCAGTTCTTC. Protein product: CASSPPRGYNEQFF.